The 7 T cell receptor beta chains below all came from one sample that was sequenced in a study of T cells in Graves' hyperthyroidism and ophthalmopathy (dated by TCRdb to the late 2010s). The library relied on multiplex PCR. Sequencing was performed on an Illumina HiSeq 2000. TCR beta CDR3 regions were amplified from RNA transcripts. A first-round RT-PCR of the TCR CDR3 used the HTBI primer set with the Qiagen OneStep RT-PCR kit. Starting from the raw public reads, TCRdb applied fastp trimming at Q25, assembled clones with MiXCR and retained in-frame beta chains. Merged by CDR3 protein, the rows form single entries marked with the most common genes and DNA. The sample contains 560,000 or so distinct CDR3 sequences, roughly 46% of them found a single time. 8.2% of the sample is taken by the ten largest. Sequenced material: peripheral blood or thyroid tissue (not recorded which). All receptors come from a woman aged 18-29 years with Graves' hyperthyroidism. Donor details come from another sample of the same person, matched by shared clones.

This clonotype was recorded only once. The rearrangement uses TRBV2 and TRBJ1-1; no clear D gene. Germline values: CDR1 SNHLY, CDR2 FYNNEI. Trimming removed 0 bases at V and 0 bases at J, with 11 bases between. There are 16 residues in the CDR3. CDR3 DNA: TGTGCCAGCAGTGAAGCGAGATACAGCCTGAACACTGAAGCTTTCTTT. This encodes CASSEARYSLNTEAFF. Variable domain in full (rest from reference TRBV2 and TRBJ1-1): EPEVTQTPSHQVTQMGQEVILRCVPISNHLYFYWYRQILGQKVEFLVSFYNNEISEKSEIFDDQFSVERPDGSNFTLKIRSTKLEDSAMYFCASSEARYSLNTEAFFGQGTRLTVV.

This chain joins TRBV11-2 and TRBJ2-7; weak D call: TRBD2 (7 bases). Germline CDR1 SGHAT, CDR2 FQNNGV. With 3 bases removed from V and 5 bases from J, the gap between germline ends came to 14 bases. CDR3 size: 14 residues. CDR3 sequence: CASSLDSGGHEQYF. Here the CDR3 DNA reads TGTGCCAGCAGCTTGGACTCGGGGGGCCACGAGCAGTACTTC.

This clonotype was counted between two and nine times. The chain recombines TRBV19 with TRBJ1-2; D is unclear. Trimming stripped 11 bases from V and 7 bases from J, with 14 bases between. From germline, CDR1 is LNHDA and CDR2 SQIVND (reference sequence). The CDR3 has 11 amino acids. CDR3: CAWSVSLGYTF. Here the CDR3 DNA reads TGTGCCTGGAGTGTGTCCCTTGGCTACACCTTC.

This clonotype has just a few counts. The CDR3 protein is CASGGTGTEAFF. The CDR3 DNA follows: TGTGCTAGTGGTGGGACAGGCACTGAAGCTTTCTTT. The chain joins TRBV9 to TRBJ1-1; 8 nucleotides match TRBD1. The CDR3 runs 12 residues. The germline gives CDR1 SGDLS, CDR2 YYNGEE.

This chain joins TRBV29-1 and TRBJ2-5; maybe TRBD2 (5 bases). Germline V gene data show CDR1 as SQVTM and CDR2 as ANQGSEA. V was cut by 7 bases and J by 5 bases, with 20 bases left in between. The CDR3 extends over 14 amino acids. The chain's CDR3 is CSAILAARLETQYF. In DNA form, the CDR3 reads TGCAGCGCCATCCTAGCTGCACGGTTGGAGACCCAGTACTTC.

This clonotype was seen only a few times. The CDR3 DNA is TGTGCTAGTGGTCCGGGGACAGAGAGTTCACCCCTCCACTTT. Translation: CASGPGTESSPLHF. V usage is TRBV12-3 or TRBV12-4 and J usage is TRBJ1-6; the match to TRBD1 covers 7 bases. The CDR3 consists of 14 residues.

The chain recombines TRBV6-1 with TRBJ1-5; D not resolved. The length of the CDR3 is 13 residues. The germline gives CDR1 MNHNS, CDR2 SASEGT. Trimming shortened V by 8 bases and J by 2 bases, and 10 bases separated the two germline ends. The CDR3 region has the DNA TGTGCCAGCGGTAAAAAGGGCAATCAGCCCCAGCATTTT. Translation: CASGKKGNQPQHF.